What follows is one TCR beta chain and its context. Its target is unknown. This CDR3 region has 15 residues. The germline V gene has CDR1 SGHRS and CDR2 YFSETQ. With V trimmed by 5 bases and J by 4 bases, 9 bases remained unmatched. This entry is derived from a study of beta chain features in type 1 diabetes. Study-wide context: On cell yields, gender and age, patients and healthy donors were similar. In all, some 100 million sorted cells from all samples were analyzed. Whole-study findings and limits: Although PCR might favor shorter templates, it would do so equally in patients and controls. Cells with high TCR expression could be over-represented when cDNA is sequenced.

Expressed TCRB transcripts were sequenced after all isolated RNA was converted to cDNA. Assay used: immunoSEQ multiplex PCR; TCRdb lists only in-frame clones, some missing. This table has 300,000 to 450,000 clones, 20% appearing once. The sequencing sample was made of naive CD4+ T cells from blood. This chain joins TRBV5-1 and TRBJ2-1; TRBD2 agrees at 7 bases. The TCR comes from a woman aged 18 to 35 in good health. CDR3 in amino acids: CASSEAGEVYNEQFF. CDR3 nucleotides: TGCGCCAGCAGTGAGGCGGGAGAGGTGTACAATGAGCAGTTCTTC.